This TCR beta chain was captured by sequencing in a study of OX40 agonist ivuxolimab in advanced cancers. Measured with immunoSEQ multiplex PCR; TCRdb has only the in-frame clones, and not every one. The data contain more than 70,000 clones, roughly 78% of them seen just once; the ten biggest clones take up 5%. The CDR3 is 19 residues long. The ends lost 0 bases at V and 5 bases at J; junction bases unmatched: 14. Germline-derived CDR1 and CDR2 are MGHRA and YSYEKL. This clone has only one observation. The receptor was derived from an adult with an advanced solid tumor such as melanoma, head and neck, liver or kidney cancer. The chain is built from TRBV4-1 and TRBJ2-3; 10 bases are a match to TRBD2. The material was CD4+ or CD8+ T cells sorted from blood, obtained in a trial of the OX40 agonist ivuxolimab. The DNA of the CDR3 is TGCGCCAGCAGCCAAGACAGAGGACTAGCGGACTCCCTCGGAGATACGCAGTATTTT. Its protein product is CASSQDRGLADSLGDTQYF.